This T cell receptor beta chain was profiled in a study of type 1 and type 2 diabetes patients. Germline loops: CDR1 MDHEN, CDR2 SYDVKM. There are 14 residues in the CDR3. V shed 5 bases and J shed 2 bases, with 12 bases lying between them. Genomic DNA was the PCR template. Multiplex PCR with 30 forward and 13 reverse primers amplified the TCR beta CDR3. TCRdb called the multiplex PCR reads again in MiXCR, with one record for every CDR3 protein. The sample holds about 270,000 distinct CDR3 sequences, approximately 50% seen once. The V and J genes are TRBV28 and TRBJ1-2, with D perhaps matching TRBD1 (5 bases). Sample: peripheral blood mononuclear cells (PBMCs). This sequence was found in a man aged 18 to 30 with type 2 diabetes. CDR3 in amino acids: CASSAGTANYGYTF. The CDR3 region has the DNA TGTGCCAGCAGTGCCGGGACTGCCAACTATGGCTACACCTTC.